This entry features one T cell receptor beta chain sequence. The data were obtained in a study of technical replicates of blood from a handful of donors. The repertoire was sequenced with immunoSEQ multiplex PCR; TCRdb's copy has only in-frame clones and lacks some. The profile shows 68,000 or so clones, 85% to 95% of them singletons. The germline CDR1 and CDR2 sequences are SGHVS and FNYEAQ. Trimming removed 2 bases from V and 0 bases from J, with 13 bases in between. The CDR3 runs to 16 residues. This clonotype was sampled from a human donor in good health. Sequencing was carried out using T cells isolated from PBMCs. The chain joins TRBV7-6 to TRBJ2-5; D is unresolved. For the CDR3, the DNA is TGTGCCAGCAGCTTATTCGAGACTCAGTACCAAGAGACCCAGTACTTC. It encodes CASSLFETQYQETQYF.